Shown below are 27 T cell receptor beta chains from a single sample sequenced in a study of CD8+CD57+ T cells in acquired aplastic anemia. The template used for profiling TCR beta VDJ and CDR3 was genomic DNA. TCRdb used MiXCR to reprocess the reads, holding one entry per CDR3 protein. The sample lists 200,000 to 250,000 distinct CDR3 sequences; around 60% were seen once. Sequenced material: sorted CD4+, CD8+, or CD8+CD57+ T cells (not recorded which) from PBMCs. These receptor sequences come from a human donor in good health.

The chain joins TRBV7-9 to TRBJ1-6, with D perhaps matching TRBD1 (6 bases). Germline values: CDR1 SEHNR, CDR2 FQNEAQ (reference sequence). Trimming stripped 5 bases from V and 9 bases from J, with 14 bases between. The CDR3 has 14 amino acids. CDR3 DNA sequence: TGTGCCAGCAGCACCTACAGGGACGGTTCACCCCTCCACTTT. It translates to CASSTYRDGSPLHF.

DNA of the CDR3: TGTGCCAGCAGTGAGTCAGGGTTACTTAATGAAAAACTGTTTTTT. Residues: CASSESGLLNEKLFF. The chain joins TRBV25-1 to TRBJ1-4; a weak D match, TRBD1 (5 bases). Germline lookup yields CDR1 MGHDK and CDR2 SYGVNS. CDR3 length equals 15 residues. The V end was cut by 3 bases, the J end by 4 bases, with 12 bases between.

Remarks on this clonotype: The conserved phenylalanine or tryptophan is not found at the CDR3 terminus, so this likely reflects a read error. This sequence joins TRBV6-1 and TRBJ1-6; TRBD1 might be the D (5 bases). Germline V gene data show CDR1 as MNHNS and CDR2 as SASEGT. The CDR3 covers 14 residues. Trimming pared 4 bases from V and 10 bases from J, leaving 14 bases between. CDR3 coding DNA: TGTGCCAGCAGTGCCCGGGACGGGAAGTCACCCCTCCACCTT. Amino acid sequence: CASSARDGKSPLHL.

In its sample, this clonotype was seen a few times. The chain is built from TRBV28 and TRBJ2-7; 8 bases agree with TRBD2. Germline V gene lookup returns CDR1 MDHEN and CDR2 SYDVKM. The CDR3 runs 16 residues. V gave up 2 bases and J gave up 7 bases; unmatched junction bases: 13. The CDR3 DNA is TGTGCCAGCAGTTTACTTACCCCAGCGGGAGTAGAAGAGCAGTACTTC. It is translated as CASSLLTPAGVEEQYF.

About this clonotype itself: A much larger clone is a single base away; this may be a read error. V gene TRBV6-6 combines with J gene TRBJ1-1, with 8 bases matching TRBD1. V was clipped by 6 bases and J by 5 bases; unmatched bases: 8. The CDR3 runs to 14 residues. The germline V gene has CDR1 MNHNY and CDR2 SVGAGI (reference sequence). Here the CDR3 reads CASRRTGSGTEAFF. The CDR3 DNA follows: TGTGCCAGCAGGCGGACAGGGTCTGGTACTGAAGCTTTCTTT.

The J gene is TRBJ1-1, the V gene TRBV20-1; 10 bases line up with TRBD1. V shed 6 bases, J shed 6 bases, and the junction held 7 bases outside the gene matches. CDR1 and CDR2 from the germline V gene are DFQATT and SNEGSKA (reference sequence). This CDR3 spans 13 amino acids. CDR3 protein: CSAIGQGGPEAFF. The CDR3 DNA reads TGCAGTGCAATCGGACAGGGGGGACCTGAAGCTTTCTTT.

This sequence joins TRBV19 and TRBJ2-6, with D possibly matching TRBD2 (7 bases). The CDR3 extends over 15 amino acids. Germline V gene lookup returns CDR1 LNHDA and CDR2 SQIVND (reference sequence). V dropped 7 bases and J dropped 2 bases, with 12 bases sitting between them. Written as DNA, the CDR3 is TGTGCCAGTAACGGGGGGCAGGCTGGGGCCAACGTCCTGACTTTC. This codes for CASNGGQAGANVLTF.

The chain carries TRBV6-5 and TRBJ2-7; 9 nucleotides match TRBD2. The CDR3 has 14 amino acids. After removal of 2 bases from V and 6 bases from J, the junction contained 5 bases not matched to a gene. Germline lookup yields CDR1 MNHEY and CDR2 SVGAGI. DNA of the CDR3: TGTGCCAGCAGTTACGGCGGGGGGGCCTCCGAGCAGTACTTC. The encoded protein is CASSYGGGASEQYF.

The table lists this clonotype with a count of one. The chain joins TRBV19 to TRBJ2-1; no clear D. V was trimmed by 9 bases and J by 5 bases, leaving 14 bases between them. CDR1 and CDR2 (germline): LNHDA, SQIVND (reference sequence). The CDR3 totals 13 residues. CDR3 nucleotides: TGTGCCAGCAGCTTGTCTGAGAACAATGAGCAGTTCTTC. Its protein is CASSLSENNEQFF.

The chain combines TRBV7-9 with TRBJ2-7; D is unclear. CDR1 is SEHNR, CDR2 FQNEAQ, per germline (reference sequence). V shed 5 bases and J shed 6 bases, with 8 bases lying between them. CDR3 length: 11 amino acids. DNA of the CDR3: TGTGCCAGCAGCGCCGTGGGCGAGCAGTACTTC. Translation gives CASSAVGEQYF. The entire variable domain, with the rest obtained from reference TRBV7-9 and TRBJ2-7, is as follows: DTGVSQNPRHKITKRGQNVTFRCDPISEHNRLYWYRQTLGQGPEFLTYFQNEAQLEKSRLLSDRFSAERPKGSFSTLEIQRTEQGDSAMYLCASSAVGEQYFGPGTRLTVT.

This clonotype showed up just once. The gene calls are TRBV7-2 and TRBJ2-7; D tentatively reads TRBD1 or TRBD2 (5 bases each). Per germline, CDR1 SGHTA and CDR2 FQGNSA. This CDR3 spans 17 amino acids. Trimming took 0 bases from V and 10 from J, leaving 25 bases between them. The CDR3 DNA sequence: TGTGCCAGCAGCTTAGCGCCCAGGGTTGCGGTCCCAGGAGGACAGTACTTC. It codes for CASSLAPRVAVPGGQYF.

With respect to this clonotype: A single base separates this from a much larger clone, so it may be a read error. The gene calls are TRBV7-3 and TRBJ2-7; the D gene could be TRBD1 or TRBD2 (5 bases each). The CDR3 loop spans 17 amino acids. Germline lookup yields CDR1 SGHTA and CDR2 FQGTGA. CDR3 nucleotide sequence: TGCGCCAGCAGCCAGCAAGAGCCCCGGGACGCCACCTACGGGCAGTACTTC. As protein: CASSQQEPRDATYGQYF.

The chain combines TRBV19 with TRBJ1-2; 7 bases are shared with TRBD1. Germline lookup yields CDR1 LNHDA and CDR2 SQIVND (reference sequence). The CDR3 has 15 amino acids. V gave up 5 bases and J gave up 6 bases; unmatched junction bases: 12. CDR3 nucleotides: TGTGCCAGTAGTGGAATGGTAAGGGGGCGTGATGGCTACACCTTC. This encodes CASSGMVRGRDGYTF.

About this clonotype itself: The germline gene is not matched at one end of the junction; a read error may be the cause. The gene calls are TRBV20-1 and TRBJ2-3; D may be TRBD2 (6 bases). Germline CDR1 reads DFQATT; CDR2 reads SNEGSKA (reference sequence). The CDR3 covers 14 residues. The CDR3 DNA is TGCAGTGCTAGCCTTCTAGCGTTCACAGATACGCGGTATTTT. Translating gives CSASLLAFTDTRYF.

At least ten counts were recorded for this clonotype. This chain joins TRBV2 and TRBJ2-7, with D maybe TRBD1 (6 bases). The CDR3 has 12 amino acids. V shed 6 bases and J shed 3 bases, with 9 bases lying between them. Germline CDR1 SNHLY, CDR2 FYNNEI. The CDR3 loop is CASRDRYYEQYF. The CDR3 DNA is TGTGCCAGCAGGGACAGATACTACGAGCAGTACTTC.

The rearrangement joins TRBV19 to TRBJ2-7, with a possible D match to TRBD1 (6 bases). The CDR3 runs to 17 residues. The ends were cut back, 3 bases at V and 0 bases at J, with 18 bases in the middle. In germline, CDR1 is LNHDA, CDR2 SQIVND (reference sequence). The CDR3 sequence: CASSIVVWDTRSYEQYF. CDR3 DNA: TGTGCCAGTAGTATTGTGGTGTGGGACACCCGCTCCTACGAGCAGTACTTC.

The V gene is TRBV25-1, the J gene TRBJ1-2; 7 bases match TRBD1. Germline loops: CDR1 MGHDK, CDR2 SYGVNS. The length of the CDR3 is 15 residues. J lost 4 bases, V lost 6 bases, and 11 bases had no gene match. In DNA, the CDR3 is TGTGCCAGCAGCTCTACCGGCAGGGGGTTCTATGGCTACACCTTC. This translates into CASSSTGRGFYGYTF.

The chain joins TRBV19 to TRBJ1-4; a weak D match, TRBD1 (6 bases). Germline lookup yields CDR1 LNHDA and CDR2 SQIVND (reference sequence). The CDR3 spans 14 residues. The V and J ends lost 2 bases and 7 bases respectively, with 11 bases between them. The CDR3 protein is CASSITGSAEKLFF. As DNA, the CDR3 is TGTGCCAGTAGTATAACAGGGTCGGCTGAAAAACTGTTTTTT.

CDR3 loop: CSVTDRINTIYF. CDR3 DNA: TGCAGTGTTACGGACAGAATCAACACCATATATTTT. J is TRBJ1-3 and V is TRBV20-1; D is perhaps TRBD1 (6 bases). V lost 7 bases and J 7 bases, leaving 14 bases between the germline ends. The CDR3 runs 12 residues. Germline loops: CDR1 DFQATT, CDR2 SNEGSKA (reference sequence).

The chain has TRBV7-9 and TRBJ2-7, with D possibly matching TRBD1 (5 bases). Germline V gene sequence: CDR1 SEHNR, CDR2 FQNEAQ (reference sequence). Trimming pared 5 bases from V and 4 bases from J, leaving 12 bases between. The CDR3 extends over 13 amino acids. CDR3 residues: CASSQRTRYEQYF. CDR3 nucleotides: TGTGCCAGCAGCCAGAGGACACGATACGAGCAGTACTTC.

For the CDR3, the DNA is TGTGCCACCAACCAGGCGTCCACAGATACGCAGTATTTT. Amino acid sequence: CATNQASTDTQYF. The gene calls are TRBV24-1 and TRBJ2-3; D ambiguous. CDR3 length: 13 residues. V lost 8 bases to trimming and J lost 2 bases, with 10 bases between them. Germline V gene lookup returns CDR1 KGHDR and CDR2 SFDVKD.

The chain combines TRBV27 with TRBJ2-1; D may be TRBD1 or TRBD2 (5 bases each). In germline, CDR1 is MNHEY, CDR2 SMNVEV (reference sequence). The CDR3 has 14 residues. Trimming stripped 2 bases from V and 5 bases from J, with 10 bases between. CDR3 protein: CASSLRDGHNEQFF. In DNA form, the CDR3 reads TGTGCCAGCAGTTTACGGGACGGACACAATGAGCAGTTCTTC.

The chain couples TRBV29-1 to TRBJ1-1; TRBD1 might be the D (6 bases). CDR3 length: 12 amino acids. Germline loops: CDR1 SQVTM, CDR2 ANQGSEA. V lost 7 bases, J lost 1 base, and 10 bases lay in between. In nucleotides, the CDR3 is TGCAGCGCCGGGGGGCAGAACACTGAAGCTTTCTTT. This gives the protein CSAGGQNTEAFF.

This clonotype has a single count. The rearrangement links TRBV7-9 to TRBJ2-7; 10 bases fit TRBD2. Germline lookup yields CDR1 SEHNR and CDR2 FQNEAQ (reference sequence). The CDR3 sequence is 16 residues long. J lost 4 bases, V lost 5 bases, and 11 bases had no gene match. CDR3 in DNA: TGTGCCAGCAGCGTAGGGGGGCTAGCGGGAGTTTACGAGCAGTACTTC. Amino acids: CASSVGGLAGVYEQYF.

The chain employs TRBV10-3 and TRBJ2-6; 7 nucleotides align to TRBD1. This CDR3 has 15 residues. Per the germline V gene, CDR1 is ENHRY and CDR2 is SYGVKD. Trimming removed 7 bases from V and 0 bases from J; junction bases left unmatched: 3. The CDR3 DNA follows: TGTGCCATCAAAACAGGGGCCTCTGGGGCCAACGTCCTGACTTTC. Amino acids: CAIKTGASGANVLTF.

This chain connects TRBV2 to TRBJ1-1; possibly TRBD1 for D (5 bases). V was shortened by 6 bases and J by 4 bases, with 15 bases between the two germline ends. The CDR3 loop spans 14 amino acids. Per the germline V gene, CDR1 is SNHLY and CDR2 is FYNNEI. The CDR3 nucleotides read TGTGCCAGCAGATTCGACAGCATGAGCACTGAAGCTTTCTTT. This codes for CASRFDSMSTEAFF. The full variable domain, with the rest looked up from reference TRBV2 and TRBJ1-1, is EPEVTQTPSHQVTQMGQEVILRCVPISNHLYFYWYRQILGQKVEFLVSFYNNEISEKSEIFDDQFSVERPDGSNFTLKIRSTKLEDSAMYFCASRFDSMSTEAFFGQGTRLTVV.

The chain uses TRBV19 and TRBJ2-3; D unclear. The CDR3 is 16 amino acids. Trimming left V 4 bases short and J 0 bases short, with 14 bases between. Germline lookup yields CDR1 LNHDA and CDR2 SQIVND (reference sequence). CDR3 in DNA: TGTGCCAGTAGTAGATTGATAGCCACTAGCACAGATACGCAGTATTTT. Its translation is CASSRLIATSTDTQYF.